The next 14 T cell receptor beta chains were all read from a single sample in a study of cytomegalovirus exposure and HLA in healthy donors. 60 Vbeta and 13 Jbeta primers were used in PCR. TCRdb's copy holds only in-frame clones and misses some; the assay was immunoSEQ multiplex PCR. The sample consists of some 190,000 clones, approximately 9.5% of them appearing once. Material for sequencing was PBMCs. These receptors all come from a woman in her 30s in good health and CMV-seropositive.

This clone was counted a few times. V and J are TRBV5-6 and TRBJ2-5, with D tentatively TRBD1 (5 bases). The CDR3 has 15 residues. The V and J ends lost 4 bases and 0 bases respectively, with 13 bases between them. Germline loops: CDR1 SGHDT, CDR2 YYEEEE. CDR3 nucleotides: TGTGCCAGCAGCATAAGGACACCGTACCAAGAGACCCAGTACTTC. Translated: CASSIRTPYQETQYF.

The CDR3 region has the DNA TGTGCCAGCAGCTTGGGAGGAGCGGGGAACACCGGGGAGCTGTTTTTT. Translating it yields CASSLGGAGNTGELFF. The chain combines TRBV5-4 with TRBJ2-2, with D perhaps TRBD2 (6 bases). V was cut by 0 bases and J by 1 base, with 10 bases left in between. The CDR3 covers 16 residues. Germline assignment: CDR1 SGHNT and CDR2 YYREEE (reference sequence).

The rearrangement uses TRBV5-1 and TRBJ2-7; possible D gene TRBD2, 6 bases. The CDR3 is 14 residues long. V dropped 0 bases and J dropped 6 bases, with 13 bases sitting between them. Germline CDR1 and CDR2: SGHRS and YFSETQ. The CDR3 spells CASSLEAGGREQYF. CDR3 nucleotide sequence: TGCGCCAGCAGCTTGGAGGCCGGAGGGCGCGAGCAGTACTTC.

This rearrangement joins TRBV19 to TRBJ1-6; 7 nucleotides line up with TRBD1. CDR1 and CDR2 (germline): LNHDA, SQIVND (reference sequence). With V trimmed by 6 bases and J by 7 bases, 9 bases remained unmatched. The CDR3 has 15 residues. The CDR3 here is CASRTQTGVNSPLHF. The CDR3 nucleotides read TGTGCCAGTAGAACTCAAACAGGGGTCAATTCACCCCTCCACTTT.

This clone was seen only a few times. This sequence joins TRBV30 and TRBJ1-1; D gene unclear. The CDR3 totals 12 residues. Germline CDR1 and CDR2: GTSNPN and SVGIG (reference sequence). Trimming pared 4 bases from V and 4 bases from J, leaving 10 bases between. The CDR3 region has the DNA TGTGCCTGGAACAACCTCCGCACTGAAGCTTTCTTT. It yields the protein CAWNNLRTEAFF.

The gene calls are TRBV5-1 and TRBJ2-1; the match to TRBD2 covers 9 bases. This CDR3 has 19 residues. V lost 4 bases, J lost 4 bases, and 18 bases stayed unmatched. CDR1 is SGHRS and CDR2 is YFSETQ in the germline V gene. CDR3 amino acids: CASSPLPLREGLQYNEQFF. The CDR3 coding sequence is TGCGCCAGCAGCCCCCTTCCTCTGCGGGAGGGCCTACAATACAATGAGCAGTTCTTC.

This clone was counted only a few times. The V gene is TRBV10-1, the J gene TRBJ1-5, with a possible D match to TRBD1 (5 bases). Trimming left V 6 bases short and J 2 bases short, with 11 bases between. CDR1 WNHNN and CDR2 SYGVQD come from the germline V gene (reference sequence). The CDR3 spans 14 residues. The CDR3 nucleotides are TGCGCCAGCAGCTCCGGGACTGGCAATCAGCCCCAGCATTTT. Translation: CASSSGTGNQPQHF.

The chain is built from TRBV19 and TRBJ1-1; a weak D match, TRBD1 (6 bases). The CDR3 totals 15 residues. Germline assignment: CDR1 LNHDA and CDR2 SQIVND (reference sequence). V shed 3 bases and J shed 1 base, with 12 bases lying between them. The CDR3 region has the DNA TGTGCCAGTAGTATGCAGGGGCTAGGGAACACTGAAGCTTTCTTT. Amino acids: CASSMQGLGNTEAFF.

This clone was seen more than once but under ten times. Other DNA sequences in the sample encode the same CDR3. The gene calls are TRBV4-1 and TRBJ2-1; 8 bases fit TRBD2. The CDR3 has 15 residues. CDR1 is MGHRA, CDR2 YSYEKL, per germline. With 1 base clipped from V and 7 bases from J, the junction kept 6 bases outside the gene matches. For the CDR3, the DNA is TGCGCCAGCAGCCAAGCAACGGGAGGGTCGAATGAGCAGTTCTTC. It is translated as CASSQATGGSNEQFF.

This clone was detected many times. J is TRBJ1-2 and V is TRBV14; tentative D call: TRBD1 (5 bases). Germline V gives CDR1 SGHDN, CDR2 FVKESK. The CDR3 runs 15 residues. Deletions cut 4 bases from V and 5 bases from J, with 17 bases between. CDR3 residues: CASSLLDTSAYGYTF. CDR3 sequence (DNA): TGTGCCAGCAGCCTCCTGGACACCAGCGCTTATGGCTACACCTTC.

Regarding this clone: Likely a read error: the CDR3 ends without its conserved phenylalanine or tryptophan. This chain joins TRBV5-1 and TRBJ1-2, with D uncertain. Germline CDR1 and CDR2: SGHRS and YFSETQ. The V gene lost 4 bases and the J gene lost 0 bases, with 13 bases spanning the gap. The CDR3 runs to 15 residues. The CDR3 loop is CASSNEPHANYGYTL. The CDR3 nucleotides are TGCGCCAGCAGCAACGAGCCTCATGCTAACTATGGCTACACCCTC.

This clone was observed a few times. This sequence joins TRBV6-1 and TRBJ1-1, with D possibly matching TRBD1 (6 bases). The CDR3 spans 15 residues. Trimming took 3 bases from V and 3 from J, leaving 14 bases between them. The germline V gene has CDR1 MNHNS and CDR2 SASEGT. CDR3 region: CASSDGYRVDTEAFF. In DNA, the CDR3 is TGTGCCAGCAGTGACGGGTACAGGGTGGACACTGAAGCTTTCTTT.

The V gene is TRBV11-2, the J gene TRBJ1-2; perhaps TRBD1 as D (5 bases). This CDR3 comprises 15 residues. Trimming took 5 bases from V and 7 from J, leaving 20 bases between them. Per the germline V gene, CDR1 is SGHAT and CDR2 is FQNNGV. The CDR3 nucleotides are TGTGCCAGCAGCCGCCTACGGGAGGGGATACGTGGCTACACCTTC. Protein sequence: CASSRLREGIRGYTF.

The V call is TRBV6-5, the J call TRBJ1-2; TRBD1 is a possible D gene (6 bases). Deletions cut 6 bases from V and 2 bases from J, with 10 bases between. Germline V gene data show CDR1 as MNHEY and CDR2 as SVGAGI. CDR3 length equals 13 residues. DNA of the CDR3: TGTGCCAGCAGGACTACAGGGAACTATGGCTACACCTTC. It codes for CASRTTGNYGYTF.